Included here is one TCR beta chain sequence, with context. The target of this receptor is not known. Per-nucleotide qualities are absent, and no much larger clonotype sits a single base away. The data belong to a study of PD-1 blockade in mismatch repair-deficient tumors (dated by TCRdb to between 2016 and 2019). Broadly, across the study: Between late 2013 and 2016, the trial enrolled around 91 consecutive patients with about twelve mismatch repair-deficient cancer types, every one of whom had been previously treated and was progressing. Tumor-associated T cell clones were tracked in the peripheral blood of patients responding to PD-1 blockade by deep sequencing of TCR CDR3 regions.

Library preparation used the immunoSEQ multiplex PCR assay. The clones in this table, taken by TCRdb from immuneACCESS, are in-frame only. Not every clone is retained; where verified, under half of the shortfall comes from an unresolved V gene, and the cause of the rest is unknown. This sample has around 33,000 clones in its table, and 80% of those were observed once. The top ten clones comprise 3% to 4% of the sample. Mismatch repair deficiency was established in every enrolled patient by polymerase chain reaction or immunohistochemistry. TCR sequencing was performed for three patients who responded to pembrolizumab therapy. The phase II trial prospectively evaluated PD-1 blockade with pembrolizumab in advanced mismatch repair-deficient cancers, independent of tissue of origin. Peripheral blood T cell samples were gathered serially, both before PD-1 blockade started and at multiple time points afterward. Blood sampling times were reported as weeks after the first pembrolizumab dose.

What the work shows at the level of the full study, not this receptor alone: Clones residing in the tumor, which were often undetectable in blood before treatment, expanded quickly after pembrolizumab and then contracted, generally before radiologic responses.

Counted from cysteine to phenylalanine, this CDR3 has 14 amino acids. Only the CDR3 region is kept as DNA, spanning 42 bases read in frame from base 1. The germline V gene sets CDR1 to KGHSH and CDR2 to LQKENI. V ends up 6 bases short and J 5 bases short, with an unmatched junction base count of 9. Sequences were derived from PBMCs, sampled around 6 weeks after starting pembrolizumab. The V gene is TRBV18 and the J gene is TRBJ2-7, with 8 bases in between that match TRBD1. The sequence was obtained from an adult with mismatch repair-deficient cancer. The CDR3 has the sequence CASSRDRRMDEQYF. Here is the DNA: TGTGCCAGCTCCCGGGACAGGAGGATGGACGAGCAGTACTTC.